Included here is one TCR beta chain sequence, with context. Its binding antigen is unknown. No clone much larger than this one lies a single base away; base qualities are absent. Rearranged CDR3 beta regions were amplified from genomic DNA with multiplex V and J primers using the immunoSEQ TRB Survey service. Survey-level sequencing depth of up to 500,000 reads per sample was used to keep depth equal across samples. The libraries were purified and pooled, then sequenced using Illumina technology. Per the original workflow: Productive clonality, sample overlap, pairwise scatters, CDR3 beta length, V/D/J gene usage and productiveness were all assessed with the immunoSEQ online tools. Calculated diversity was defined as the number of unique rearrangements divided by total templates times 100, and Shannon and Simpson indices were additionally computed. Z-score normalized data were analyzed by principal component analysis with the R prcomp function and the ggbiplot package. Morisita's index was used to measure clonal overlap between blood and rectum within each subject. The table was pulled from immuneACCESS by TCRdb, which kept in-frame rearrangements only. Such tables lose some clones; where checked, under half of the loss comes from unresolved V genes, and the rest has no known cause. V and J calls and clone size are copied from that table; D and trimming were computed from the DNA. Present in this sample are tens of thousands of clones, 70% to 90% of which were seen just once. 20% to 25% of the sample is in the top ten clones.

This record belongs to a study of pediatric ulcerative colitis (dated by TCRdb to between 2018 and 2021). Turning to the overall study: Seven ulcerative colitis patients had pancolitis and two had left-sided colitis, with histology consistent with ulcerative colitis in all. By Pediatric Ulcerative Colitis Activity Index, a couple of patients had mild disease, four had moderate disease and three had acute severe colitis. From 8 to 10 newly diagnosed, treatment-naive pediatric ulcerative colitis patients and four non-IBD control children, paired blood and rectal samples were collected.

Via the germline V gene, CDR1 is LGHNA and CDR2 YNFKEQ. Taken from cysteine to phenylalanine, the CDR3 has 16 residues. Just CDR3 DNA is preserved here, 48 bases in frame from base 1. V sheds 0 bases and J sheds 1 base, leaving 13 bases between their ends. Ulcerative colitis patients had received no immunosuppressive medication before the diagnostic colonoscopy. A blood sample was drawn at the time of the colonoscopy. The Wizard kit (Promega) was used to extract genomic DNA from blood and intestinal samples. Paper-wide results and their limitations: Features of the rectal repertoire distinguished controls, mild-moderate colitis patients and acute severe colitis patients, and in acute severe colitis rectal diversity was lower because of clonal expansions. Autologous blood-rectal clonal overlap was significantly higher in ulcerative colitis patients than in controls, suggesting increased T cell trafficking to inflamed tissue. Repertoires were derived from total lymphocyte DNA, so rare subsets such as regulatory T cells may have patterns not reflected. The healthy control group was small, consisting of only a handful of individuals. A couple of rectal CDR3 clonotypes were detected in all ulcerative colitis patients and were not detected in any of the controls. For technical reasons, blood samples from two patients gave substantially fewer templates, and these samples were excluded from the blood-rectal overlap analysis.

The chain was built from TRBV4-2 and TRBJ2-7; no D gene is confidently identified. Sequencing used blood. This TCR came from a girl aged 10 to 17 with moderate ulcerative colitis. CDR3 sequence: CASSQDLSARSYEQYF. The nucleotide sequence reads TGTGCCAGCAGCCAAGATTTGTCAGCGCGATCCTACGAGCAGTACTTC.